One and the same sample provided the 17 T cell receptor beta chains below, sequenced in a study of STAT5B mutations in CD4+ large granular lymphocyte leukemia. Assay used: immunoSEQ multiplex PCR; TCRdb lists only in-frame clones, some missing. Of tens of thousands of clones in the sample, about four fifths are singletons; the top ten hold approximately 2.8%. Material: CD4+ T cells from blood buffy coats. These TCRs come from a human donor in good health.

This clone has only one observation. The rearrangement uses TRBV7-2 and TRBJ2-2, with D perhaps assigned TRBD1 or TRBD2 (5 bases each). Trimming took off 2 bases at V and 7 bases at J, with 20 bases between the two ends. CDR3 length equals 17 residues. Germline V gene lookup returns CDR1 SGHTA and CDR2 FQGNSA. The CDR3 DNA follows: TGTGCCAGCAGCTTAAGGGGACCATCCGTCGGCGGCGGGGAGCTGTTTTTT. It codes for CASSLRGPSVGGGELFF.

The chain is built from TRBV7-9 and TRBJ2-1; 13 bases match TRBD2. The CDR3 consists of 16 residues. Looked up from germline, CDR1 is SEHNR and CDR2 is FQNEAQ (reference sequence). V lost 5 bases and J lost 9; bases outside the gene matches: 10. The CDR3 DNA reads as TGTGCCAGCAGCCCCGGACTAGCGGGAGAAGGTGGTGAGCAGTTCTTC. Its protein is CASSPGLAGEGGEQFF.

V and J are TRBV19 and TRBJ2-6; D may match TRBD1 or TRBD2 (5 bases each). This CDR3 is 18 amino acids long. The V gene's germline CDR1 is LNHDA and CDR2 SQIVND (reference sequence). Trimming stripped 5 bases from V and 0 bases from J, with 17 bases between. CDR3 amino acids: CASSLRGFRSSGANVLTF. CDR3 nucleotides: TGTGCCAGTAGTTTGAGGGGTTTCCGGAGCTCTGGGGCCAACGTCCTGACTTTC.

The chain employs TRBV27 and TRBJ2-6; a possible D gene is TRBD1 (5 bases). Germline CDR1 MNHEY, CDR2 SMNVEV (reference sequence). V lost 5 bases to trimming and J lost 0 bases, with 5 bases between them. CDR3 length: 14 residues. CDR3 residues: CASSDSSGANVLTF. CDR3 DNA sequence: TGTGCCAGCAGTGACAGCTCTGGGGCCAACGTCCTGACTTTC.

In DNA form, the CDR3 reads TGTGCCAGCAGCTCAAGGGTGGCCAGGGGAGTCTCTGGAAACACCATATATTTT. Its translation: CASSSRVARGVSGNTIYF. The J gene is TRBJ1-3, the V gene TRBV7-2; tentative D call: TRBD1 (6 bases). Germline V gives CDR1 SGHTA, CDR2 FQGNSA. V was shortened by 4 bases and J by 0 bases, with 19 bases between the two germline ends. This CDR3 spans 18 amino acids.

This clone is a singleton in its sample. V usage is TRBV6-5 and J usage is TRBJ1-3, with D tentatively TRBD1 (6 bases). CDR3 length equals 15 residues. V lost 7 bases, J lost 0 bases, and 13 bases lay in between. The germline CDR1 and CDR2 sequences are MNHEY and SVGAGI. DNA of the CDR3: TGTGCCAGCAAACCAGGGGCAGGCTCTGGAAACACCATATATTTT. This encodes CASKPGAGSGNTIYF.

The rearrangement uses TRBV19 and TRBJ1-1; D is unresolved. Germline V gene lookup returns CDR1 LNHDA and CDR2 SQIVND (reference sequence). Trimming took off 4 bases at V and 10 bases at J, with 22 bases between the two ends. The CDR3 runs 15 residues. DNA of the CDR3: TGTGCCAGTAGTACTCCCCTTCGTCGAGGGCCTGGAGCTTTCTTT. It codes for CASSTPLRRGPGAFF.

The CDR3 loop reads CASSLDGTGVLEQYF. Here the CDR3 DNA reads TGTGCCAGCAGCTTAGATGGGACAGGGGTCCTCGAGCAGTACTTC. The V and J genes are TRBV7-6 and TRBJ2-7, with 10 nucleotides matching TRBD1. This CDR3 spans 15 amino acids. Germline trimming cut 1 base from V and 6 bases from J; bases unmatched to any gene: 6. Germline V gene lookup returns CDR1 SGHVS and CDR2 FNYEAQ.

The gene calls are TRBV6-6 and TRBJ1-3; D call uncertain. V was pared by 9 bases and J by 0 bases, with 15 bases between. Germline V CDR1 and CDR2: MNHNY, SVGAGI (reference sequence). The CDR3 totals 15 residues. The CDR3 sequence is CARAYPRSSGNTIYF. In nucleotides, the CDR3 is TGTGCCAGAGCCTATCCAAGATCCTCTGGAAACACCATATATTTT.

The V gene is TRBV19, the J gene TRBJ2-2, with TRBD1 matching over 7 bases. The germline gives CDR1 LNHDA, CDR2 SQIVND (reference sequence). V dropped 11 bases and J dropped 2; count of bases not matched to a gene: 11. The CDR3 loop spans 15 amino acids. The CDR3 loop is CASSGQLFNTGELFF. CDR3 nucleotide sequence: TGTGCCTCTTCGGGACAGCTGTTTAACACCGGGGAGCTGTTTTTT.

The V call is TRBV19, the J call TRBJ2-3; D is undetermined. Germline CDR1 and CDR2: LNHDA and SQIVND (reference sequence). The CDR3 has 13 residues. Trimming removed 6 bases at V and 9 bases at J, with 16 bases between. For the CDR3, the DNA is TGTGCCAGTAGCTCCCGGCGAGAGACAACGCAGTATTTT. Encoded protein: CASSSRRETTQYF.

This clone was observed a handful of times. The chain uses TRBV5-1 and TRBJ1-1; TRBD1 matches at 7 bases. V was clipped by 3 bases and J by 1 base; unmatched bases: 3. Germline CDR1 reads SGHRS; CDR2 reads YFSETQ. The CDR3 sequence is 14 residues long. The CDR3 region has the DNA TGCGCCAGCAGCTCAGGGACAGCGAACACTGAAGCTTTCTTT. Translating gives CASSSGTANTEAFF.

This sequence joins TRBV7-8 and TRBJ2-1; 11 bases are shared with TRBD2. J lost 3 bases, V lost 5 bases, and 6 bases had no gene match. Germline lookup yields CDR1 SGHVS and CDR2 FQNEAQ. This CDR3 has 16 residues. The CDR3 reads CASSGLSGRGYNEQFF. CDR3 nucleotides: TGTGCCAGCAGCGGACTTAGCGGGAGGGGCTACAATGAGCAGTTCTTC.

The rearrangement links TRBV15 to TRBJ1-3, with 8 nucleotides matching TRBD1. V shed 4 bases and J 2 bases; nucleotides not matched to a gene: 7. CDR3 length equals 16 residues. CDR1 and CDR2 from the germline V gene are LNHNV and YYDKDF (reference sequence). The CDR3 region has the DNA TGTGCCACCAGCACCGACGACAGGGGAACTGGAAACACCATATATTTT. Encoded protein: CATSTDDRGTGNTIYF.

The chain is built from TRBV6-1 and TRBJ2-7; tentative D call: TRBD2 (6 bases). Germline V lookup: CDR1 MNHNS, CDR2 SASEGT. This CDR3 contains 15 residues. V was trimmed by 6 bases and J by 6 bases, leaving 21 bases between them. The CDR3: CASRAGTLARSEQYF. In nucleotides, the CDR3 is TGTGCCAGCAGGGCCGGGACTCTGGCGAGGAGCGAGCAGTACTTC.

J is TRBJ2-7 and V is TRBV7-2, with a weak D call TRBD2 (6 bases). The germline V and J ends were trimmed by 0 bases and 2 bases, with 14 bases remaining between them. Germline-derived CDR1 and CDR2 are SGHTA and FQGNSA. The CDR3 is 16 amino acids. DNA for the CDR3: TGTGCCAGCAGCTTAGCCTTTAGCGGAGCGCCCTACGAGCAGTACTTC. This sequence encodes CASSLAFSGAPYEQYF.

The chain links TRBV7-8 to TRBJ2-3, with 11 bases identical to TRBD2. This CDR3 is built from 18 residues. From germline, CDR1 is SGHVS and CDR2 FQNEAQ. After removal of 10 bases from V and 4 bases from J, the junction contained 19 bases not matched to a gene. The CDR3 region has the DNA TGTGCCACCTTTTACGTACTAGCGGGAGAAGGGGGCGCAGATACGCAGTATTTT. Its protein product is CATFYVLAGEGGADTQYF.